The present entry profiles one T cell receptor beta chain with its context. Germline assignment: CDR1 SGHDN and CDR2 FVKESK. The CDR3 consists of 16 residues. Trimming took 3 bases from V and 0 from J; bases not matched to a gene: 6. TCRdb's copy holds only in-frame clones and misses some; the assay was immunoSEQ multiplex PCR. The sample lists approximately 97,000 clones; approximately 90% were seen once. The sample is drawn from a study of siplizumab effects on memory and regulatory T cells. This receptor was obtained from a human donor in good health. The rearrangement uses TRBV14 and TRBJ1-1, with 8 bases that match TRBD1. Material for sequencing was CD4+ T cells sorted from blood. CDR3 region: CASSHGQGGLNTEAFF. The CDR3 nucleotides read TGTGCCAGCAGCCACGGACAGGGTGGTTTGAACACTGAAGCTTTCTTT.